The 5 T cell receptor beta chains below were found in one sample sequenced in a study of blood T cell repertoires in COVID-19 (dated by TCRdb to 2018 to 2021). Libraries were made using the immunoSEQ multiplex PCR assay. Held by TCRdb, this immuneACCESS table contains in-frame sequences only and omits some clones. Under half of the omission traces to an unresolved V gene where checked; the cause of the rest is unknown. The sample data list a few hundred thousand clones, and over 75% of these were observed just once. The ten largest clones take up around 3.2% of the sample. The sample consisted of PBMCs or T cells enriched from blood (not recorded which). The origin of the receptors is a young woman in a cohort exposed to, infected with or recovered from COVID-19 (not recorded which).

V and J are TRBV5-1 and TRBJ1-1; tentative D call: TRBD1 (6 bases). Germline V lookup: CDR1 SGHRS, CDR2 YFSETQ. Trimming shortened V by 2 bases and J by 8 bases, and 13 bases separated the two germline ends. This CDR3 has 13 residues. This CDR3 is CASSFIPGAEAFF. CDR3 bases: TGCGCCAGCAGCTTTATTCCAGGGGCGGAAGCTTTCTTT.

The chain combines TRBV25-1 with TRBJ2-2, with 7 nucleotides matching TRBD1. This CDR3 region has 14 residues. Germline V gene sequence: CDR1 MGHDK, CDR2 SYGVNS. V gave up 4 bases and J gave up 3 bases; unmatched junction bases: 2. CDR3 coding DNA: TGTGCCAGCAGTGCCGACAGGGACACCGGGGAGCTGTTTTTT. Protein sequence: CASSADRDTGELFF.

This rearrangement joins TRBV7-9 to TRBJ2-3; maybe TRBD2 (5 bases). Germline V gene lookup returns CDR1 SEHNR and CDR2 FQNEAQ (reference sequence). Trimming shortened V by 5 bases and J by 5 bases, and 17 bases separated the two germline ends. The CDR3 totals 15 residues. CDR3 residues: CASSPLRVRGDTQYF. CDR3 bases: TGTGCCAGCAGCCCCCTGAGGGTTCGAGGAGATACGCAGTATTTT.

This sequence joins TRBV5-4 and TRBJ2-1; 8 bases are a match to TRBD2. There are 16 residues in the CDR3. V was clipped by 3 bases and J by 0 bases; unmatched bases: 5. The germline V gene encodes CDR1 SGHNT and CDR2 YYREEE (reference sequence). The chain's CDR3 is CASSYTSGSSYNEQFF. For the CDR3, the DNA is TGTGCCAGCAGCTACACTAGCGGAAGCTCCTACAATGAGCAGTTCTTC. Variable domain in full (rest from reference TRBV5-4 and TRBJ2-1): ETGVTQSPTHLIKTRGQQVTLRCSSQSGHNTVSWYQQALGQGPQFIFQYYREEENGRGNFPPRFSGLQFPNYSSELNVNALELDDSALYLCASSYTSGSSYNEQFFGPGTRLTVL.

The V and J genes are TRBV2 and TRBJ1-2; D is perhaps TRBD1 (6 bases). This CDR3 has 13 residues. Germline V gene lookup returns CDR1 SNHLY and CDR2 FYNNEI. V lost 7 bases to trimming and J lost 8 bases, with 17 bases between them. The CDR3 nucleotides are TGTGCCAGCACCGACAGTCAGGGGACCGGCTACACCTTC. Translated: CASTDSQGTGYTF.